Below, 29 T cell receptor beta chains from the same sample are listed, as sequenced in a study of blood T cell repertoires in COVID-19. This table comes from immunoSEQ multiplex PCR, and its TCRdb copy is limited to in-frame clones, with some not included. The sample has more than 400,000 clones, 90% seen once. Sequencing was performed on PBMCs or T cells enriched from blood (not recorded which). The receptor set was obtained from a man younger than 35 who had recovered from COVID-19.

V and J are TRBV12-5 and TRBJ1-5; no clear D gene. The germline V gene encodes CDR1 LGHNT and CDR2 FRNRAP. The V end was cut by 5 bases, the J end by 1 base, with 9 bases between. CDR3 length: 14 amino acids. The CDR3 coding sequence is TGTGCTAGTGGTCTAGGCCAAAGCAATCAGCCCCAGCATTTT. Encoded protein: CASGLGQSNQPQHF.

V is TRBV14 and J is TRBJ1-1; D remains unclear. The germline V gene has CDR1 SGHDN and CDR2 FVKESK. This CDR3 contains 16 residues. V was clipped by 4 bases and J by 3 bases, with 18 bases between them. CDR3 DNA sequence: TGTGCCAGCAGCCTCCCCGTGACGAGGGTGGACACTGAAGCTTTCTTT. Amino acids: CASSLPVTRVDTEAFF.

The V and J genes are TRBV5-1 and TRBJ2-1, with 16 bases matching TRBD2. The J segment lost 10 bases and the V segment lost 2 bases, leaving 15 bases of the junction unmatched. The CDR3 runs to 19 residues. Per germline, CDR1 SGHRS and CDR2 YFSETQ. CDR3 DNA: TGCGCCAGCAGCTTAATTCGCCCAACCGGGACTAGCGGGAGGGAAGAGCAGTTCTTC. Translating it yields CASSLIRPTGTSGREEQFF.

The CDR3 nucleotides read TGTGCCACCAGCAGAGGTCCCTCCCGGGATTCACCCCTCCACTTT. As protein: CATSRGPSRDSPLHF. This chain joins TRBV15 and TRBJ1-6; D unresolved. There are 15 residues in the CDR3. Germline V CDR1 and CDR2: LNHNV, YYDKDF (reference sequence). V gave up 1 base and J gave up 8 bases, with 12 bases separating them.

This rearrangement joins TRBV6-5 to TRBJ2-2; 9 bases align to TRBD2. V shed 7 bases and J 3 bases; nucleotides not matched to a gene: 6. The CDR3 has 15 residues. Germline V CDR1 and CDR2: MNHEY, SVGAGI. The CDR3 sequence: CASTPTSGYTGELFF. The CDR3 coding sequence is TGTGCCAGCACCCCGACTAGCGGATACACCGGGGAGCTGTTTTTT.

This chain joins TRBV18 and TRBJ1-2, with 7 bases that match TRBD1. V was pared by 4 bases and J by 1 base, with 15 bases of the junction left unmatched. Per germline, CDR1 KGHSH and CDR2 LQKENI. The CDR3 covers 18 residues. This chain's CDR3 is CASSQGTEGGLINYGYTF. DNA of the CDR3: TGTGCCAGCTCACAGGGGACAGAGGGGGGATTAATTAACTATGGCTACACCTTC. Together with reference TRBV18 and TRBJ1-2, the CDR3 gives the full variable domain: NAGVMQNPRHLVRRRGQEARLRCSPMKGHSHVYWYRQLPEEGLKFMVYLQKENIIDESGMPKERFSAEFPKEGPSILRIQQVVRGDSAAYFCASSQGTEGGLINYGYTFGSGTRLTVV.

The V gene is TRBV19, the J gene TRBJ2-7; TRBD2 aligns across 14 bases. CDR1 LNHDA and CDR2 SQIVND come from the germline V gene (reference sequence). J lost 7 bases, V lost 4 bases, and 6 bases had no gene match. CDR3 size: 15 residues. The CDR3 DNA reads TGTGCCAGTAGTACTGGGACTAGCGGGAGCTGGGAGCAGTACTTC. Its translation: CASSTGTSGSWEQYF.

The J gene is TRBJ2-5, the V gene TRBV2; 8 bases match TRBD1. With V trimmed by 11 bases and J by 5 bases, 10 bases remained unmatched. Germline CDR1 and CDR2: SNHLY and FYNNEI. The CDR3 sequence is 13 residues long. The CDR3 nucleotides read TGTGCCGGCGCTTGGGACAGGCTGGAGACCCAGTACTTC. Its protein is CAGAWDRLETQYF. Full variable domain (missing parts from reference TRBV2 and TRBJ2-5): EPEVTQTPSHQVTQMGQEVILRCVPISNHLYFYWYRQILGQKVEFLVSFYNNEISEKSEIFDDQFSVERPDGSNFTLKIRSTKLEDSAMYFCAGAWDRLETQYFGPGTRLLVL.

The chain uses TRBV28 and TRBJ1-2; D gene uncertain. Trimming shortened V by 4 bases and J by 2 bases, and 8 bases separated the two germline ends. CDR3 length: 13 amino acids. The germline CDR1 and CDR2 sequences are MDHEN and SYDVKM. CDR3 region: CASSSRLNYGYTF. The CDR3 DNA reads as TGTGCCAGCAGTTCGAGGTTAAACTATGGCTACACCTTC.

This chain joins TRBV7-2 and TRBJ1-2, with D maybe TRBD1 (6 bases). This CDR3 is 15 amino acids long. Germline V gene data show CDR1 as SGHTA and CDR2 as FQGNSA. V lost 1 base and J 6 bases, leaving 15 bases between the germline ends. The CDR3 coding sequence is TGTGCCAGCAGCTTAGTGGCAGGGGAAGGAAATGGCTACACCTTC. Its protein is CASSLVAGEGNGYTF.

The genes are TRBV6-6 and TRBJ1-5, with D perhaps TRBD1 (5 bases). This CDR3 region has 15 residues. V lost 8 bases and J 0 bases, leaving 14 bases between the germline ends. Germline V gene sequence: CDR1 MNHNY, CDR2 SVGAGI (reference sequence). CDR3 region: CASHQGRNSNQPQHF. The CDR3 DNA reads TGTGCCAGCCACCAGGGCAGGAATAGCAATCAGCCCCAGCATTTT.

This rearrangement joins TRBV27 to TRBJ2-1; tentatively, D is TRBD2 (6 bases). Germline assignment: CDR1 MNHEY and CDR2 SMNVEV (reference sequence). CDR3 length equals 13 residues. V lost 3 bases to trimming and J lost 9 bases, with 12 bases between them. The CDR3 sequence is CASSFSGGIEQFF. DNA of the CDR3: TGTGCCAGCAGTTTTTCCGGCGGGATTGAGCAGTTCTTC.

The chain couples TRBV7-9 to TRBJ1-2; 7 nucleotides line up with TRBD1. Germline V gene data show CDR1 as SEHNR and CDR2 as FQNEAQ (reference sequence). J lost 6 bases, V lost 5 bases, and 6 bases had no gene match. The CDR3 contains 13 residues. This chain's CDR3 is CASSLGQAHGYTF. As DNA, the CDR3 is TGTGCCAGCAGCCTAGGACAGGCCCATGGCTACACCTTC.

With regard to this clone: The junction shows a germline mismatch at one end, possibly a read error. This chain links TRBV15 with TRBJ2-1, with 9 bases identical to TRBD1. Germline V gene sequence: CDR1 LNHNV, CDR2 YYDKDF (reference sequence). The CDR3 loop spans 13 amino acids. CDR3 protein: CATSRGPGTGFVF. CDR3 nucleotide sequence: TGTGCCACCAGCAGAGGCCCCGGGACAGGGTTCGTCTTC.

The rearrangement links TRBV4-1 to TRBJ2-5; D uncertain. TRBJ2-7 matches the DNA end more closely, so the J call is doubtful. The CDR3 is made up of 13 amino acids. Germline assignment: CDR1 MGHRA and CDR2 YSYEKL. The CDR3 protein is CASSQEQLGEQYF. The CDR3 DNA reads TGCGCCAGCAGCCAAGAGCAGCTGGGCGAGCAGTACTTC.

The chain recombines TRBV5-1 with TRBJ2-1; 9 bases match TRBD2. The CDR3 is 13 amino acids. Looked up from germline, CDR1 is SGHRS and CDR2 is YFSETQ. Trimming took 6 bases from V and 7 from J; bases not matched to a gene: 5. This CDR3 is CASKEREVNEQFF. The CDR3 region has the DNA TGCGCCAGCAAAGAGCGGGAGGTGAATGAGCAGTTCTTC.

The rearrangement joins TRBV25-1 to TRBJ1-2; D is uncertain. The germline V gene has CDR1 MGHDK and CDR2 SYGVNS. The CDR3 length is 13 residues. The V and J ends lost 6 bases and 4 bases respectively, with 12 bases between them. The CDR3 DNA reads TGTGCCAGCAGGAACCCCGGTGGCTATGGCTACACCTTC. Translated: CASRNPGGYGYTF.

This chain links TRBV7-9 with TRBJ1-1; D is perhaps TRBD1 (6 bases). The CDR3 contains 17 residues. Trimming shortened V by 6 bases and J by 3 bases, and 23 bases separated the two germline ends. Germline loops: CDR1 SEHNR, CDR2 FQNEAQ (reference sequence). The CDR3 DNA reads as TGTGCCAGCAGACTGGTGCAGGGGAGATTAAGGGACACTGAAGCTTTCTTT. Its protein is CASRLVQGRLRDTEAFF. The whole variable domain, filled in from reference TRBV7-9 and TRBJ1-1, reads DTGVSQNPRHKITKRGQNVTFRCDPISEHNRLYWYRQTLGQGPEFLTYFQNEAQLEKSRLLSDRFSAERPKGSFSTLEIQRTEQGDSAMYLCASRLVQGRLRDTEAFFGQGTRLTVV.

The V and J genes are TRBV10-2 and TRBJ2-5, with D tentatively TRBD1 (5 bases). The CDR3 totals 14 residues. V was trimmed by 2 bases and J by 7 bases, leaving 14 bases between them. CDR1 is WSHSY and CDR2 is SAAADI in the germline V gene. CDR3 coding DNA: TGCGCCAGCAGTGAGGGCAGGGTCATAGGGACCCAGTACTTC. This gives the protein CASSEGRVIGTQYF.

The chain couples TRBV5-1 to TRBJ1-6, with 7 bases identical to TRBD1. Losses at the gene ends were 3 bases for V and 14 bases for J; bases not matched to a gene: 14. The germline V gene encodes CDR1 SGHRS and CDR2 YFSETQ. The CDR3 is made up of 15 amino acids. The CDR3: CASSSIGTASGSLHF. CDR3 nucleotide sequence: TGCGCCAGCAGCTCAATCGGGACAGCCTCGGGATCCCTCCACTTT.

This chain joins TRBV5-4 and TRBJ1-5, with TRBD1 as a possible D gene (6 bases). Germline CDR1 SGHNT, CDR2 YYREEE (reference sequence). Trimming left V 0 bases short and J 5 bases short, with 12 bases between. The CDR3 contains 15 residues. The CDR3 reads CASSLDRENHQPQHF. For the CDR3, the DNA is TGTGCCAGCAGCTTGGACAGGGAAAACCATCAGCCCCAGCATTTT.

V gene TRBV29-1 combines with J gene TRBJ1-1; a possible D gene is TRBD1 (5 bases). V lost 0 bases and J 4 bases, leaving 9 bases between the germline ends. Germline assignment: CDR1 SQVTM and CDR2 ANQGSEA. The CDR3 totals 13 residues. The CDR3 DNA is TGCAGCGTTGAAGAGGATAGGGGCACTGAAGCTTTCTTT. Protein product: CSVEEDRGTEAFF.

The chain uses TRBV5-4 and TRBJ2-1; TRBD2 is a possible D gene (6 bases). Germline V gene data show CDR1 as SGHNT and CDR2 as YYREEE (reference sequence). V gave up 4 bases and J gave up 4 bases, with 18 bases separating them. The CDR3 totals 16 residues. The CDR3 coding sequence is TGTGCCAGCAGCCCACCCCGTGCGGGGCGGTACAATGAGCAGTTCTTC. It is translated as CASSPPRAGRYNEQFF.

The rearrangement joins TRBV3-1 (or the pseudogene TRBV3-2) to TRBJ2-5; 11 positions agree with TRBD1. The CDR3 runs to 16 residues. Per germline, CDR1 LGHDT and CDR2 YNNKEL (reference sequence). The junction had 6 bases not matched to a gene; V was cut back by 4 bases and J by 2 bases. The CDR3 loop is CASSLDRDRGQETQYF. The CDR3, as DNA: TGTGCCAGCAGCCTCGACCGGGACAGGGGGCAAGAGACCCAGTACTTC.

This clone was counted a single time. This chain joins TRBV12-3 or TRBV12-4 and TRBJ1-3; D gene uncertain. The V end was cut by 4 bases, the J end by 4 bases, with 8 bases between. The CDR3 contains 13 residues. The CDR3 here is CASSSLGGNTIYF. CDR3 DNA: TGTGCCAGCAGTTCCCTAGGCGGAAACACCATATATTTT.

The chain employs TRBV2 and TRBJ2-1; 7 bases match TRBD2. The germline CDR1 and CDR2 sequences are SNHLY and FYNNEI. The V gene end was trimmed by 4 bases and the J gene end by 12 bases; junction bases not matched to a gene: 12. This CDR3 has 14 amino acids. The CDR3 region has the DNA TGTGCCAGCAGTGGGACTAGGGGAAGCAGTGGGCAGTTCTTC. Its protein is CASSGTRGSSGQFF.

This clone showed up many times. The chain employs TRBV19 and TRBJ2-5, with D tentatively TRBD2 (7 bases). This CDR3 comprises 16 residues. The germline V and J ends were trimmed by 3 bases and 0 bases, with 14 bases remaining between them. Germline values: CDR1 LNHDA, CDR2 SQIVND (reference sequence). CDR3 region: CASSISGTKYQETQYF. CDR3 nucleotides: TGTGCCAGTAGTATCAGCGGGACAAAGTACCAAGAGACCCAGTACTTC.

This chain connects TRBV30 to TRBJ2-1; 11 nucleotides agree with TRBD2. Germline values: CDR1 GTSNPN, CDR2 SVGIG (reference sequence). The CDR3 has 18 residues. With V trimmed by 2 bases and J by 4 bases, 13 bases remained unmatched. Written as DNA, the CDR3 is TGTGCCTGGAGTACGGGACTAGCGGCAGAGGCCTCATACAATGAGCAGTTCTTC. It encodes CAWSTGLAAEASYNEQFF.

The chain carries TRBV7-2 and TRBJ1-4, with 7 bases matching TRBD1. Germline V gene data show CDR1 as SGHTA and CDR2 as FQGNSA. The J segment lost 4 bases and the V segment lost 4 bases, leaving 3 bases of the junction unmatched. The CDR3 has 14 residues. In DNA, the CDR3 is TGTGCCAGCAGCTACCAGGGGGGTAATGAAAAACTGTTTTTT. Protein sequence: CASSYQGGNEKLFF.